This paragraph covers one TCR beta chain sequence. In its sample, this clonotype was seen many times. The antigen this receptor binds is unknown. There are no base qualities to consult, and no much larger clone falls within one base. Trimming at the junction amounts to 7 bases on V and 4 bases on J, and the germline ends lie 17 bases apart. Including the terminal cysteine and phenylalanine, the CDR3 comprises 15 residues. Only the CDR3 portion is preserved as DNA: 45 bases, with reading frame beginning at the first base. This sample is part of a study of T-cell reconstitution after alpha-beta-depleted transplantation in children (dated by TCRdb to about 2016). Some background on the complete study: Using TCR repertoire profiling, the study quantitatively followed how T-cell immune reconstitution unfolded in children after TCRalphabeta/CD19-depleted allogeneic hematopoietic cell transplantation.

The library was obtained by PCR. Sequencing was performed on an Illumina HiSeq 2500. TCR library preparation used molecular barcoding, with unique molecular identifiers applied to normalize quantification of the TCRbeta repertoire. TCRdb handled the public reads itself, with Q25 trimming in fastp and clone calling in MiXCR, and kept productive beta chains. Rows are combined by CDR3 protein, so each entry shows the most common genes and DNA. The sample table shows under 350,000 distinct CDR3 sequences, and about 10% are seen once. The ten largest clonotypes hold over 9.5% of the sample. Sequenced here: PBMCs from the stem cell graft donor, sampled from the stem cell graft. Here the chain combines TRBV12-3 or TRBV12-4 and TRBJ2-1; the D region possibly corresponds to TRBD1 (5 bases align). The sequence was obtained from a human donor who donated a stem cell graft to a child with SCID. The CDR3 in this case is CASTQDKMRYNEQFF. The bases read TGTGCCAGCACCCAGGACAAAATGCGTTACAATGAGCAGTTCTTC.